This section outlines one TCR beta chain sequence together with its context. No cognate antigen has been identified for it. One base away there is no much larger clone; base qualities are not given. One collaborating source in Seattle enrolled patients while the patients were actively infected and followed the patients over time throughout the course of disease. Whole blood was collected in K2EDTA tubes by collaborating institutions according to the institutions' own protocols. For TCRbeta analysis, collaborators shipped samples in one of three forms: frozen whole blood, isolated PBMCs, or DNA extracted from either of those sample types. Inclusive of the bounding cysteine and phenylalanine, the CDR3 is 16 residues long. CDR3 DNA is the only sequence kept; it has 48 bases, read in frame from the first base. CDR1 and CDR2 were assigned from the germline V gene as SGHVS and FNYEAQ. Trimming takes 4 bases from V and 6 bases from J, and the germline ends sit 18 bases apart.

TCRbeta CDR3 regions were amplified from genomic DNA by means of the immunoSEQ Assay, a bias-controlled multiplex PCR. In the original analysis: Nucleated cell counts per sample were estimated from amplification of reference gene primers within the assay. Sequence reads were collapsed and filtered to measure the absolute abundance of every unique TCRbeta CDR3 rearrangement. Productive Simpson clonality was computed per sample as the square root of Simpson's diversity index over productive rearrangements. TCRdb obtained this table from immuneACCESS and retained in-frame rearrangements with V and J assigned. These tables miss some clones; where compared with another copy, unresolved V genes account for less than half of the shortfall, and the remainder is unexplained. The V and J calls and clone size are taken from that table; D and trimming were inferred from the DNA. In this sample the table shows approximately 28,000 clones, 90% to 95% of which occur a single time. The ten biggest clones cover 0.83% of the sample.

These data come from a study of blood T cell repertoires in COVID-19 (dated by TCRdb to between 2020 and 2021). Regarding the complete study: Collaborator samples came from the United States, Italy and Spain and covered acute and convalescent phases of COVID-19. The material from the prospective study consisted of cDNA or gDNA derived from T cells, B-cell-depleted T cells, or PBMCs. Deeply sampled blood TCRbeta repertoires from subjects exposed to, actively infected with, or recovered from COVID-19 were included in the dataset. A freely available public database, intended as a resource for researchers studying the immune response to SARS-CoV-2, is where the repertoires were released. The samples were drawn from the first 160 participants of the ongoing ImmuneRACE study and from over 950 subjects provided by 6 global collaborators. The sample metadata nearly always contained a de-identified subject ID, COVID-19 status, age in years and sex. Where available, HLA class I and class II types were taken from metadata supplied by the sample provider and were not determined by assay-based typing. Overall results and qualifications from the work: Clinical and demographic metadata were provided uncurated, with the amount varying by source and participant.

Sequencing input: peripheral blood. Recombination connected TRBV7-6 to TRBJ2-2; D gene: possibly TRBD2, on 6 matching bases. This TCR was sampled from a woman in her seventies with COVID-19, enrolled during active disease. The CDR3 reads CASSSVVADGAGELFF. Here is the DNA: TGTGCCAGCAGCTCGGTGGTAGCGGATGGCGCCGGGGAGCTGTTTTTT.